One sample yielded the 10 T cell receptor beta chains listed below, sequenced in a study of naive and memory T cell subsets. Both TRBC1 and TRBC2 were covered by a beta constant-region primer of two equimolar oligonucleotides. In TCRdb, the UMI-ligation and nested PCR reads were re-called with MiXCR into one record per CDR3 protein. Among approximately 85,000 distinct CDR3 sequences listed, over 7% were seen once. Source material: central memory CD4+ T cells from blood. These receptors originate from a human donor in good health.

Many counts were recorded for this clonotype. The V and J genes are TRBV13 and TRBJ2-3; 10 nucleotides agree with TRBD2. The CDR3 length is 18 residues. In germline, CDR1 is PRHDT, CDR2 FYEKMQ (reference sequence). V shed 2 bases, J shed 0 bases, and the junction held 8 bases outside the gene matches. CDR3 residues: CASSLRTSGAASTDTQYF. The DNA for the CDR3 is TGTGCCAGCAGCTTAAGGACTAGCGGTGCTGCTAGCACAGATACGCAGTATTTT.

This clonotype was seen a handful of times. The genes are TRBV5-4 and TRBJ2-6; D unresolved. The CDR3 contains 15 residues. Germline V CDR1 and CDR2: SGHNT, YYREEE (reference sequence). V was cut by 1 base and J by 2 bases, with 7 bases left in between. CDR3 loop: CASSLWLAGANVLTF. Written as DNA, the CDR3 is TGTGCCAGCAGCTTGTGGCTAGCTGGGGCCAACGTCCTGACTTTC.

There are a few counts of this clonotype. The chain joins TRBV27 to TRBJ2-7; D possibly uses TRBD1 or TRBD2 (5 bases each). With 1 base removed from V and 6 bases from J, the gap between germline ends came to 7 bases. Germline assignment: CDR1 MNHEY and CDR2 SMNVEV (reference sequence). CDR3 length: 12 residues. The CDR3 coding sequence is TGTGCCAGCAGTTTATGGGGGAGCGAGCAGTACTTC. It encodes CASSLWGSEQYF.

This clonotype was observed many times. J is TRBJ1-1 and V is TRBV11-2, with 8 bases that match TRBD1. The CDR3 loop spans 15 amino acids. The trim removed 3 bases at V and 0 bases at J, leaving 3 bases unmatched. Germline V gene sequence: CDR1 SGHAT, CDR2 FQNNGV. CDR3 DNA: TGTGCCAGCAGCTTTCAGGGGGCGGTGAACACTGAAGCTTTCTTT. Protein: CASSFQGAVNTEAFF.

This clonotype was counted between two and nine times. The DNA of the CDR3 is TGCAGTGCTAGAGATTCGGCTAGCGGGAAGTACAATGAGCAGTTCTTC. Encoded protein: CSARDSASGKYNEQFF. V gene TRBV20-1 combines with J gene TRBJ2-1, with TRBD2 identical over 9 bases. CDR3 length equals 16 residues. Germline V gene data show CDR1 as DFQATT and CDR2 as SNEGSKA (reference sequence). Trimming cost V 0 bases and J 4 bases; bases outside gene matches: 7.

The table lists this clonotype with many counts. The chain recombines TRBV24-1 with TRBJ2-3, with D possibly being TRBD2 (7 bases). Per the germline V gene, CDR1 is KGHDR and CDR2 is SFDVKD. V was pared by 5 bases and J by 8 bases, with 16 bases between. The CDR3 extends over 14 amino acids. Here the CDR3 reads CATSVSRGLGTQYF. The CDR3 region has the DNA TGTGCCACCAGTGTTTCGCGGGGGCTGGGTACGCAGTATTTT.

The CDR3, as DNA: TGTGCCAGCAGCCACAGCACAGATACGCAGTATTTT. As protein: CASSHSTDTQYF. This rearrangement joins TRBV14 to TRBJ2-3; D is unresolved. The CDR3 covers 12 residues. Germline V gene lookup returns CDR1 SGHDN and CDR2 FVKESK. V gave up 3 bases and J gave up 0 bases, with 1 base separating them.

This clonotype has just a few counts. The J gene is TRBJ2-7, the V gene TRBV20-1, with unresolved D. Trimming pared 5 bases from V and 3 bases from J, leaving 11 bases between. This CDR3 region has 12 residues. Germline CDR1 is DFQATT and CDR2 is SNEGSKA (reference sequence). CDR3 residues: CSALPTYYEQYF. CDR3 DNA sequence: TGCAGTGCTCTGCCCACTTACTACGAGCAGTACTTC.

Many counts were recorded for this clonotype. The chain couples TRBV18 to TRBJ1-5, with D possibly TRBD1 on 5 matching bases. Trimming shortened V by 6 bases and J by 1 base, and 13 bases separated the two germline ends. The CDR3 is made up of 15 amino acids. Germline CDR1 KGHSH, CDR2 LQKENI. The CDR3 sequence is CASSYVAGSNQPQHF. Here the CDR3 DNA reads TGTGCCAGCTCGTACGTGGCAGGGAGCAATCAGCCCCAGCATTTT.

This clonotype was seen ten or more times. The chain links TRBV12-3 or TRBV12-4 to TRBJ1-6; D not resolved. V lost 0 bases, J lost 13 bases, and 7 bases lay in between. The CDR3 loop spans 12 amino acids. The CDR3 region is CASSLARTPLHF. In DNA, the CDR3 is TGTGCCAGCAGTTTAGCGCGCACCCCCCTCCACTTT.